Following are 31 T cell receptor beta chains from one sample sequenced in a study of T cell responses to AZD1222 COVID-19 vaccine. The assay was immunoSEQ multiplex PCR, and TCRdb's table has in-frame clones only and misses some. The table has 85,000 to 130,000 clones, about 89% seen once; the top ten hold over 15%. The source material was peripheral blood, sampled on day 0 of AZD1222 vaccination. These receptors came from an adult in good health.

The chain has TRBV12-5 and TRBJ2-3; D could derive from TRBD1 or TRBD2 (5 bases each). The CDR3 has 13 residues. Deletions cut 0 bases from V and 6 bases from J, with 7 bases between. CDR1 LGHNT and CDR2 FRNRAP come from the germline V gene. The CDR3 region is CASGLVGTDTQYF. CDR3 sequence (DNA): TGTGCTAGTGGTTTGGTCGGGACGGATACGCAGTATTTT.

This chain joins TRBV18 and TRBJ1-1; 8 positions agree with TRBD1. CDR3 length: 14 amino acids. After removal of 5 bases from V and 7 bases from J, the junction contained 9 bases not matched to a gene. Per germline, CDR1 KGHSH and CDR2 LQKENI. As DNA, the CDR3 is TGTGCCAGCTCAGCCAGACAGGGGACCTATGAAGCTTTCTTT. It translates to CASSARQGTYEAFF.

CDR3 nucleotides: TGTGCCAGCAGGGTCGGACACTCAGGTTACAATGAGCAGTTCTTC. Translating it yields CASRVGHSGYNEQFF. This chain connects TRBV6-5 to TRBJ2-1, with D possibly being TRBD1 (5 bases). The CDR3 spans 15 residues. The germline V gene has CDR1 MNHEY and CDR2 SVGAGI. Between the trimmed V and J ends, which lost 6 bases and 4 bases, there was a span of 16 bases.

V usage is TRBV29-1 and J usage is TRBJ2-5, with D perhaps TRBD2 (6 bases). CDR1 SQVTM and CDR2 ANQGSEA come from the germline V gene. The V gene lost 2 bases and the J gene lost 4 bases, with 8 bases spanning the gap. The CDR3 is made up of 12 amino acids. The CDR3 coding sequence is TGCAGCGTTGAACAGGGAGGAGAGACCCAGTACTTC. Its protein is CSVEQGGETQYF.

This chain links TRBV4-1 with TRBJ1-2; D is possibly TRBD1 (5 bases). Per the germline V gene, CDR1 is MGHRA and CDR2 is YSYEKL. CDR3 length equals 15 residues. With 1 base removed from V and 8 bases from J, the gap between germline ends came to 17 bases. The CDR3 is CASSQGDSGAEGYTF. CDR3 DNA sequence: TGCGCCAGCAGCCAAGGAGACAGCGGGGCGGAAGGCTACACCTTC.

This clone was observed once. J is TRBJ2-7 and V is TRBV3-1 (or the pseudogene TRBV3-2); the D gene is possibly TRBD1 (8 bases). This CDR3 is built from 15 residues. Germline lookup yields CDR1 LGHDT and CDR2 YNNKEL (reference sequence). With 5 bases removed from V and 1 base from J, the gap between germline ends came to 15 bases. The chain's CDR3 is CASSFTGGGSYEQYF. For the CDR3, the DNA is TGTGCCAGCAGCTTTACAGGGGGAGGGTCCTACGAGCAGTACTTC.

J is TRBJ2-3 and V is TRBV7-3; 12 bases map to TRBD2. The V gene's germline CDR1 is SGHTA and CDR2 FQGTGA. The CDR3 covers 17 residues. The junction had 10 bases not matched to a gene; V was cut back by 4 bases and J by 5 bases. DNA for the CDR3: TGTGCCAGCAGCTCCTCCCCTAGCGGGGGGGCCGAAGATACGCAGTATTTT. It encodes CASSSSPSGGAEDTQYF. The variable domain in full, completed from reference TRBV7-3 and TRBJ2-3, reads GAGVSQTPSNKVTEKGKYVELRCDPISGHTALYWYRQSLGQGPEFLIYFQGTGAADDSGLPNDRFFAVRPEGSVSTLKIQRTERGDSAVYLCASSSSPSGGAEDTQYFGPGTRLTVL.

This chain uses TRBV5-1 with TRBJ2-1; D is unresolved. CDR3 length: 13 amino acids. Germline V lookup: CDR1 SGHRS, CDR2 YFSETQ. Trimming removed 4 bases at V and 6 bases at J, with 11 bases between. DNA of the CDR3: TGCGCCAGCAGCCCCGACTCGGGCAATGAGCAGTTCTTC. Translated: CASSPDSGNEQFF.

This clone has at least ten counts. This chain links TRBV6-4 with TRBJ2-3; D unresolved. The V gene lost 1 base and the J gene lost 2 bases, with 4 bases spanning the gap. Germline V gives CDR1 MRHNA, CDR2 SNTAGT. This CDR3 is 13 amino acids long. CDR3 DNA sequence: TGTGCCAGCAGTGACTTAGTCACAGATACGCAGTATTTT. Protein: CASSDLVTDTQYF.

This clone was observed a handful of times. This chain connects TRBV7-9 to TRBJ2-7, with a weak D call TRBD1 (5 bases). V was trimmed by 1 base and J by 3 bases, leaving 13 bases between them. Per germline, CDR1 SEHNR and CDR2 FQNEAQ (reference sequence). This CDR3 comprises 15 residues. The CDR3 sequence is CASSLVDRSLYEQYF. In nucleotides, the CDR3 is TGTGCCAGCAGCTTAGTAGACAGAAGTCTCTACGAGCAGTACTTC.

The chain uses TRBV3-1 (or the pseudogene TRBV3-2) and TRBJ1-4; no reliable D call. CDR3 length: 12 amino acids. The V gene's germline CDR1 is LGHDT and CDR2 YNNKEL (reference sequence). The V gene lost 1 base and the J gene lost 8 bases, with 5 bases spanning the gap. The CDR3 DNA sequence: TGTGCCAGCAGCCAAGTTAGGGAAAAACTGTTTTTT. This sequence encodes CASSQVREKLFF.

The chain couples TRBV7-9 to TRBJ1-3; no clear D gene. Per the germline V gene, CDR1 is SEHNR and CDR2 is FQNEAQ (reference sequence). Trimming stripped 5 bases from V and 2 bases from J, with 4 bases between. The CDR3 totals 12 residues. CDR3 DNA sequence: TGTGCCAGCAGCATCCCTGGAAACACCATATATTTT. Its protein is CASSIPGNTIYF.

The chain joins TRBV5-8 to TRBJ1-2; D gene ambiguous. This CDR3 has 14 amino acids. Per the germline V gene, CDR1 is SGHTS and CDR2 is YDEGEE. Deletions cut 2 bases from V and 0 bases from J, with 8 bases between. As DNA, the CDR3 is TGTGCCAGCAGCTTTGAGGGTTCTAACTATGGCTACACCTTC. Encoded protein: CASSFEGSNYGYTF.

This chain links TRBV6-5 with TRBJ1-1; D is unclear. CDR3 length equals 14 residues. V lost 5 bases and J 2 bases, leaving 12 bases between the germline ends. From germline, CDR1 is MNHEY and CDR2 SVGAGI. CDR3 in DNA: TGTGCCAGCAGTCCCGGGTTGGGCAACACTGAAGCTTTCTTT. Its protein product is CASSPGLGNTEAFF.

V gene TRBV5-6 combines with J gene TRBJ1-2; tentative D call: TRBD1 (5 bases). V was shortened by 4 bases and J by 4 bases, with 23 bases between the two germline ends. The CDR3 runs 17 residues. Germline V gene data show CDR1 as SGHDT and CDR2 as YYEEEE. The CDR3 protein is CASSPRDGEVLGYGYTF. The DNA of the CDR3 is TGTGCCAGCAGCCCCCGGGACGGCGAAGTTTTGGGCTATGGCTACACCTTC.

In this sample, this clone turned up a few times. CDR3 in amino acids: CASKGTGGFSDTQYF. CDR3 nucleotide sequence: TGCGCCAGCAAGGGTACGGGGGGATTTTCCGATACGCAGTATTTT. The chain couples TRBV5-1 to TRBJ2-3, with 7 nucleotides matching TRBD2. Trimming removed 6 bases from V and 6 bases from J; junction bases left unmatched: 13. This CDR3 is built from 15 residues. Germline assignment: CDR1 SGHRS and CDR2 YFSETQ.

V and J are TRBV6-5 and TRBJ2-3, with a tentative D call TRBD2 (6 bases). Trimming removed 6 bases at V and 0 bases at J, with 13 bases between. Germline V CDR1 and CDR2: MNHEY, SVGAGI. This CDR3 is built from 15 residues. CDR3 loop: CASRLAETSTDTQYF. CDR3 nucleotide sequence: TGTGCCAGCAGATTAGCGGAAACTAGCACAGATACGCAGTATTTT.

V gene TRBV5-1 combines with J gene TRBJ2-1, with TRBD2 matching 10 bases. The CDR3 covers 15 residues. V gave up 5 bases and J gave up 7 bases; unmatched junction bases: 9. The germline gives CDR1 SGHRS, CDR2 YFSETQ. In DNA form, the CDR3 reads TGCGCCAGCAGGCCCACTAGCGGGAATACGAATGAGCAGTTCTTC. Translation: CASRPTSGNTNEQFF.

The V call is TRBV5-8, the J call TRBJ1-5, with TRBD1 identical over 7 bases. Germline V gene sequence: CDR1 SGHTS, CDR2 YDEGEE. CDR3 length equals 15 residues. V lost 3 bases, J lost 4 bases, and 7 bases stayed unmatched. The DNA of the CDR3 is TGTGCCAGCAGCTACTACAGGGGTGGGAATCAGCCCCAGCATTTT. Encoded protein: CASSYYRGGNQPQHF. The full variable domain, rest sourced from reference TRBV5-8 and TRBJ1-5, is EAGVTQSPTHLIKTRGQQATLRCSPISGHTSVYWYQQALGLGLQFLLWYDEGEERNRGNFPPRFSGRQFPNYSSELNVNALELEDSALYLCASSYYRGGNQPQHFGDGTRLSIL.

This clone was seen a handful of times. The V gene is TRBV5-1, the J gene TRBJ1-1; D might be TRBD1 (5 bases). The CDR3 consists of 13 residues. V was cut by 5 bases and J by 7 bases, with 15 bases left in between. Germline CDR1 and CDR2: SGHRS and YFSETQ. The CDR3 DNA reads TGCGCCAGCAGGTGGCTAGAAGGGGATGAAGCTTTCTTT. It is translated as CASRWLEGDEAFF.

This rearrangement joins TRBV7-3 to TRBJ1-1; possibly TRBD1 for D (6 bases). The CDR3 totals 14 residues. Trimming pared 7 bases from V and 1 base from J, leaving 13 bases between. Per germline, CDR1 SGHTA and CDR2 FQGTGA. For the CDR3, the DNA is TGTGCCAGCAAAACAGGGCGGGGGAACACTGAAGCTTTCTTT. Translating it yields CASKTGRGNTEAFF. The variable domain in full, with the rest retrieved from reference TRBV7-3 and TRBJ1-1, is GAGVSQTPSNKVTEKGKYVELRCDPISGHTALYWYRQSLGQGPEFLIYFQGTGAADDSGLPNDRFFAVRPEGSVSTLKIQRTERGDSAVYLCASKTGRGNTEAFFGQGTRLTVV.

The chain is built from TRBV7-9 and TRBJ2-1, with a weak D call TRBD2 (6 bases). The V and J ends lost 5 bases and 3 bases respectively, with 8 bases between them. This CDR3 has 13 amino acids. Germline loops: CDR1 SEHNR, CDR2 FQNEAQ (reference sequence). The CDR3 loop reads CASSQGLYNEQFF. The CDR3, as DNA: TGTGCCAGCAGCCAGGGACTCTACAATGAGCAGTTCTTC.

The rearrangement uses TRBV4-2 and TRBJ2-7, with 10 bases that match TRBD2. CDR3 length: 13 amino acids. Trimming cost V 3 bases and J 10 bases; bases outside gene matches: 6. CDR1 is LGHNA and CDR2 is YNFKEQ in the germline V gene. The CDR3 reads CASSHPSGSIQYF. Written as DNA, the CDR3 is TGTGCCAGCAGCCACCCTAGCGGGAGTATCCAGTACTTC.

The J gene is TRBJ2-4, the V gene TRBV11-3; D uncertain. V dropped 1 base and J dropped 1 base, with 8 bases sitting between them. The CDR3 has 15 amino acids. CDR1 SGHNT and CDR2 YENEEA come from the germline V gene. As DNA, the CDR3 is TGTGCCAGCAGCTTAGGGGGAAACGCCAAAAACATTCAGTACTTC. Protein product: CASSLGGNAKNIQYF.

V gene TRBV11-3 combines with J gene TRBJ2-1, with TRBD1 matching 7 bases. The CDR3 has 16 residues. With 1 base clipped from V and 3 bases from J, the junction kept 6 bases outside the gene matches. In germline, CDR1 is SGHNT, CDR2 YENEEA. DNA for the CDR3: TGTGCCAGCAGCTTAGCGGGCCCAGGGGGCTACAATGAGCAGTTCTTC. This translates into CASSLAGPGGYNEQFF.

This chain connects TRBV19 to TRBJ2-2; no reliable D call. The V end lost 10 bases, the J end lost 5 bases, and 17 bases lay between the germline ends. The length of the CDR3 is 14 residues. The germline V gene encodes CDR1 LNHDA and CDR2 SQIVND (reference sequence). The CDR3 DNA follows: TGTGCCACCCGAAGCGAGGAGCTAACCGGGGAGCTGTTTTTT. Encoded protein: CATRSEELTGELFF.

J is TRBJ2-7 and V is TRBV7-6; a weak D match, TRBD2 (5 bases). The germline V and J ends were trimmed by 2 bases and 2 bases, with 10 bases remaining between them. The CDR3 covers 14 residues. Germline V gives CDR1 SGHVS, CDR2 FNYEAQ. CDR3 DNA sequence: TGTGCCAGCAGCTTACAAAGAGGGCCCTACGAGCAGTACTTC. Translated, it gives CASSLQRGPYEQYF.

The genes are TRBV3-1 (or the pseudogene TRBV3-2) and TRBJ1-2; TRBD1 aligns across 11 bases. CDR1 is LGHDT, CDR2 YNNKEL, per germline (reference sequence). There are 16 residues in the CDR3. V dropped 2 bases and J dropped 3; count of bases not matched to a gene: 5. The CDR3 bases are TGTGCCAGCAGCCAACGTGGACAGGGGGCAGACTATGGCTACACCTTC. Its translation: CASSQRGQGADYGYTF.

CDR3 nucleotide sequence: TGTGCCAGCTCACCGATCAGGGGAGGGTATGGCTACACCTTC. It codes for CASSPIRGGYGYTF. This chain uses TRBV18 with TRBJ1-2; TRBD1 might be the D (6 bases). The V and J ends lost 3 bases and 5 bases respectively, with 13 bases between them. The CDR3 sequence is 14 residues long. Germline V CDR1 and CDR2: KGHSH, LQKENI. Full variable domain (outside the CDR3, taken from reference TRBV18 and TRBJ1-2): NAGVMQNPRHLVRRRGQEARLRCSPMKGHSHVYWYRQLPEEGLKFMVYLQKENIIDESGMPKERFSAEFPKEGPSILRIQQVVRGDSAAYFCASSPIRGGYGYTFGSGTRLTVV.

The J gene is TRBJ1-2, the V gene TRBV27, with D uncertain. The CDR3 totals 14 residues. V gave up 0 bases and J gave up 5 bases, with 10 bases separating them. Germline V lookup: CDR1 MNHEY, CDR2 SMNVEV (reference sequence). The CDR3 coding sequence is TGTGCCAGCAGTTTATCGATGACACCTTATGGCTACACCTTC. It is translated as CASSLSMTPYGYTF.

The gene calls are TRBV4-1 and TRBJ1-1; possibly TRBD1 for D (6 bases). The length of the CDR3 is 16 residues. The V end was cut by 3 bases, the J end by 7 bases, with 21 bases between. Germline V CDR1 and CDR2: MGHRA, YSYEKL. CDR3 sequence reads: CASSQGRGMVHREAFF. As DNA, the CDR3 is TGCGCCAGCAGCCAGGGAAGGGGGATGGTACATCGTGAAGCTTTCTTT.